These 8 T cell receptor beta chains share one sample of origin, sequenced in a study of regulatory and conventional T cells in RAG deficiency. Genomic DNA came from blood regulatory T cells gated CD4+ CD25-high CD127-low. Generated by immunoSEQ multiplex PCR, the TCRdb table keeps only in-frame clones and is missing some. The data contain about 8,000 clones, 85% to 95% of them singletons. In addition, the sample was reused for a study of regulatory T cells. This second report adds: Primers: 52 TRBV forward and 13 TRBJ reverse.

Sample: CD127- CD25+ CD4+ Tregs sorted from blood. These receptors were obtained from a human donor in good health.

The chain employs TRBV7-8 and TRBJ2-5; possibly TRBD2 for D (5 bases). The CDR3 has 17 amino acids. Germline V gene lookup returns CDR1 SGHVS and CDR2 FQNEAQ. With 3 bases removed from V and 5 bases from J, the gap between germline ends came to 22 bases. The CDR3 DNA sequence: TGTGCCAGCAGCTTCGGCTCCCTAGCCGGACGGCCCGAGACCCAGTACTTC. It encodes CASSFGSLAGRPETQYF.

This clone is a singleton in its sample. The chain uses TRBV5-1 and TRBJ1-1, with TRBD1 matching over 10 bases. V shed 4 bases, J shed 7 bases, and the junction held 10 bases outside the gene matches. The V gene's germline CDR1 is SGHRS and CDR2 YFSETQ. This CDR3 comprises 15 residues. The CDR3 DNA reads TGCGCCAGCAGCCCGGGGACAGGGGTCAGTAGTGAAGCTTTCTTT. It specifies CASSPGTGVSSEAFF.

The chain links TRBV18 to TRBJ1-1; 7 bases match TRBD1. The germline gives CDR1 KGHSH, CDR2 LQKENI. The CDR3 is made up of 15 amino acids. The trim removed 1 base at V and 1 base at J, leaving 3 bases unmatched. The CDR3 DNA follows: TGTGCCAGCTCACCACGTAAGGGGGCGAACACTGAAGCTTTCTTT. Its protein product is CASSPRKGANTEAFF.

A remark on this clone: Sequence at one end of the junction differs from germline and may be a read error. This specimen includes other DNA sequences encoding the same CDR3. The chain recombines TRBV7-8 with TRBJ1-6; D uncertain. This CDR3 is 18 amino acids long. Germline-derived CDR1 and CDR2 are SGHVS and FQNEAQ. CDR3 residues: CASSSSLDLSSYNSPLHF. CDR3 in DNA: TGTGCCAGCAGCTCCTCTTTGGACTTGAGCTCCTATAATTCCCCCCTCCACTTT.

This clone was seen only once. The V call is TRBV6-6, the J call TRBJ2-1, with D hard to call. Germline loops: CDR1 MNHNY, CDR2 SVGAGI (reference sequence). The V gene lost 7 bases and the J gene lost 5 bases, with 18 bases spanning the gap. The CDR3 contains 15 residues. The CDR3 region is CASTPFTMANNEQFF. The DNA of the CDR3 is TGTGCCAGCACCCCCTTCACGATGGCAAACAATGAGCAGTTCTTC.

The chain couples TRBV30 to TRBJ1-2; unclear D gene. The germline V gene has CDR1 GTSNPN and CDR2 SVGIG (reference sequence). Trimming cost V 4 bases and J 0 bases, with 9 bases left between them. The CDR3 is 13 amino acids. The CDR3 sequence is CAWNAEPNYGYTF. CDR3 in DNA: TGTGCCTGGAACGCAGAACCTAACTATGGCTACACCTTC.

V gene TRBV6-6 combines with J gene TRBJ2-1, with TRBD1 as a possible D gene (5 bases). The germline CDR1 and CDR2 sequences are MNHNY and SVGAGI (reference sequence). Trimming cost V 0 bases and J 2 bases, with 11 bases left between them. The CDR3 contains 16 residues. The CDR3 region is CASSYSIQATYNEQFF. DNA of the CDR3: TGTGCCAGCAGTTACTCGATACAGGCTACCTACAATGAGCAGTTCTTC.

This clone has only a few counts. The CDR3 sequence: CASSVDRLTGNTIYF. In DNA form, the CDR3 reads TGCGCCAGCAGTGTCGACAGACTGACTGGAAACACCATATATTTT. This chain joins TRBV10-2 and TRBJ1-3; D may be TRBD1 (5 bases). V was trimmed by 4 bases and J by 2 bases, leaving 12 bases between them. The CDR3 extends over 15 amino acids. The V gene's germline CDR1 is WSHSY and CDR2 SAAADI.